This T cell receptor beta chain was sequenced in a study of T cells in Graves' hyperthyroidism and ophthalmopathy. The sample holds many counts of this clonotype. Trimming left V 5 bases short and J 0 bases short, with 9 bases between. Germline V CDR1 and CDR2: MNHEY, SMNVEV (reference sequence). This CDR3 has 14 amino acids. The investigators amplified TCR beta CDR3 regions from RNA transcripts. The TCR CDR3 first-round RT-PCR relied on the HTBI primer set. MiXCR was run by TCRdb on the multiplex PCR reads, yielding one entry per CDR3 protein. The table records some 650,000 distinct CDR3 sequences, roughly 15% of them present only once.

This chain connects TRBV27 to TRBJ2-3; TRBD2 is a possible D gene (6 bases). The clonotype originates from a woman aged 40-49 years with Graves' ophthalmopathy. Sequenced material: blood. As DNA, the CDR3 is TGTGCCAGCAGTCCGGGACTCAGCACAGATACGCAGTATTTT. This gives the protein CASSPGLSTDTQYF.